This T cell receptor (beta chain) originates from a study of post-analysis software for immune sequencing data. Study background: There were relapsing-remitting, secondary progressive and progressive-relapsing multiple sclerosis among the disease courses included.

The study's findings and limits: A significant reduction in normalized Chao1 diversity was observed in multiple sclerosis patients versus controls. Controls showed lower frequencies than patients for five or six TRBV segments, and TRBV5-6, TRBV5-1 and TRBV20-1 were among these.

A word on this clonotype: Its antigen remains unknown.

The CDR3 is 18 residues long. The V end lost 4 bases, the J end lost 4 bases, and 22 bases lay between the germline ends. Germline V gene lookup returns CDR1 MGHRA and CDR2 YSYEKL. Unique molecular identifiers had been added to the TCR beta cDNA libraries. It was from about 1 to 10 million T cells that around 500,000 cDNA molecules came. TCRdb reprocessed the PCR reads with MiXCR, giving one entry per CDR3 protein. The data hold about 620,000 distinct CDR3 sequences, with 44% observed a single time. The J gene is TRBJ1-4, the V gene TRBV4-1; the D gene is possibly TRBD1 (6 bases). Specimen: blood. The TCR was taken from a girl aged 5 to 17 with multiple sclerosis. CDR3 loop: CASSPQRGGGPLNEKLFF. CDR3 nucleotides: TGCGCCAGCAGCCCCCAAAGAGGAGGGGGTCCCCTTAATGAAAAACTGTTTTTT.